One sample yielded the 32 T cell receptor beta chains listed below, sequenced in a study of glioma-infiltrating T cells. Using RNA template, CDR3s of TCR alpha and beta were amplified with iRepertoire arm-PCR. One entry per CDR3 protein, called by TCRdb with MiXCR from the multiplex PCR reads. This table holds fewer than 200,000 distinct CDR3 sequences, approximately 30% found once. The sequenced sample consisted of glioma tissue, nonneoplastic brain tissue, or PBMCs (not recorded which). The receptors originated from a human donor with low-grade glioma or glioblastoma, undergoing nonglioma brain surgery, or in good health (not recorded which).

This sequence joins TRBV7-8 and TRBJ1-2; the match to TRBD1 covers 9 bases. This CDR3 contains 16 residues. CDR1 SGHVS and CDR2 FQNEAQ come from the germline V gene. J was trimmed by 0 bases and V by 5 bases; bases with no gene match: 7. The CDR3 reads CASSPGTGQSNYGYTF. The CDR3 nucleotides are TGTGCCAGCAGCCCCGGGACAGGGCAATCTAACTATGGCTACACCTTC.

This clonotype occurred a few times. The genes are TRBV3-1 and TRBJ2-1; 7 bases are a match to TRBD2. The V gene's germline CDR1 is LGHDT and CDR2 YNNKEL (reference sequence). The trim removed 0 bases at V and 5 bases at J, leaving 4 bases unmatched. The CDR3 contains 15 residues. DNA of the CDR3: TGTGCCAGCAGCCAAGATGAGGGAGGGGACAATGAGCAGTTCTTC. It yields the protein CASSQDEGGDNEQFF.

V and J are TRBV7-2 and TRBJ1-5; no clear D gene. The V and J ends lost 1 base and 16 bases respectively, with 23 bases between them. CDR3 size: 15 residues. Germline-derived CDR1 and CDR2 are SGHTA and FQGNSA. CDR3 amino acids: CASSLEGGGNQPNHF. CDR3 sequence (DNA): TGTGCCAGCAGCTTAGAGGGCGGTGGCAATCAGCCCAATCATTTT.

This clonotype appeared many times. This chain joins TRBV7-8 and TRBJ2-1; 7 nucleotides line up with TRBD2. Germline assignment: CDR1 SGHVS and CDR2 FQNEAQ. V was pared by 1 base and J by 4 bases, with 7 bases of the junction left unmatched. This CDR3 spans 16 amino acids. CDR3 nucleotide sequence: TGTGCCAGCAGCTTAGGGGTGGGAGGGTTTTACAATGAGCAGTTCTTC. Protein: CASSLGVGGFYNEQFF.

Concerning this clonotype: A junction end diverges from the germline sequence, so it may reflect a read error. This rearrangement joins TRBV6-6 to TRBJ2-7; D might be TRBD2 (6 bases). CDR3 size: 16 residues. Looked up from germline, CDR1 is MNHNY and CDR2 is SVGAGI (reference sequence). In DNA form, the CDR3 reads TGTGCCGGCAGTTACCGCTCCGGGACGGGAGCCTACGAGCAGTACTTC. It specifies CAGSYRSGTGAYEQYF.

On this clonotype: A much larger clone sits a single nucleotide away, making a read error possible. This rearrangement joins TRBV3-1 to TRBJ2-1; no clear D. Per the germline V gene, CDR1 is LGHDT and CDR2 is YNNKEL (reference sequence). This CDR3 contains 15 residues. For the CDR3, the DNA is TGTGCCAGCAGCCAAGATGTTAGCTCCGGCAATGAGAAGTTCTTC. Protein sequence: CASSQDVSSGNEKFF.

The chain couples TRBV6-5 to TRBJ2-1; 8 bases fit TRBD2. The CDR3 length is 18 residues. Germline V gene lookup returns CDR1 MNHEY and CDR2 SVGAGI. J gave up 12 bases and V 2 bases, and 21 bases lay outside the gene matches. In DNA form, the CDR3 reads TGTGCCAGCAGTTACCCGCTCGTCCAGCGGGAGAGGTTCTATGGGCAGTTCTTC. Translating it yields CASSYPLVQRERFYGQFF.

The rearrangement uses TRBV9 and TRBJ2-6; 10 bases line up with TRBD2. The V gene's germline CDR1 is SGDLS and CDR2 YYNGEE. V shed 3 bases and J 0 bases; nucleotides not matched to a gene: 6. The CDR3 has 18 amino acids. The DNA of the CDR3 is TGTGCCAGCAGCGCGCGGCTAGCGGGAGCCTCTGGGGCCAACGTCCTGACTTTC. This codes for CASSARLAGASGANVLTF.

The V gene is TRBV5-1, the J gene TRBJ2-7; D unresolved. This CDR3 has 15 residues. The germline V and J ends were trimmed by 1 base and 2 bases, with 13 bases remaining between them. Germline V gene sequence: CDR1 SGHRS, CDR2 YFSETQ. The CDR3 DNA reads TGCGCCAGCAGCTTGTCCCGGACCGAAGCCTACGAGCAGTACTTC. This encodes CASSLSRTEAYEQYF.

The chain recombines TRBV11-2 with TRBJ2-5, with D possibly TRBD1 on 7 matching bases. Looked up from germline, CDR1 is SGHAT and CDR2 is FQNNGV. V lost 6 bases and J lost 1, with 15 bases in between. The CDR3 covers 15 residues. The CDR3 DNA reads as TGTGCCAGCAGTCGGAACAGGGGAGGCCAAGAGACCCAGTACTTC. It codes for CASSRNRGGQETQYF. The whole variable domain, filled in from reference TRBV11-2 and TRBJ2-5, reads EAGVAQSPRYKIIEKRQSVAFWCNPISGHATLYWYQQILGQGPKLLIQFQNNGVVDDSQLPKDRFSAERLKGVDSTLKIQPAKLEDSAVYLCASSRNRGGQETQYFGPGTRLLVL.

The chain combines TRBV4-1 with TRBJ2-5; the D gene is possibly TRBD2 (6 bases). This CDR3 contains 17 residues. Germline-derived CDR1 and CDR2 are MGHRA and YSYEKL. V was pared by 0 bases and J by 7 bases, with 21 bases between. This CDR3 is CASSQDYGTGATGTQYF. The CDR3 nucleotides read TGCGCCAGCAGCCAAGATTATGGGACTGGCGCCACAGGGACCCAGTACTTC.

With regard to this clonotype: A read error may explain this, as a much larger clone is one base away. This rearrangement joins TRBV27 to TRBJ1-6, with D perhaps matching TRBD1 (5 bases). Germline V gives CDR1 MNHEY, CDR2 SMNVEV (reference sequence). This CDR3 comprises 13 residues. CDR3 in amino acids: CASSEGWNSPLDF. CDR3 coding DNA: TGTGCCAGCAGTGAGGGGTGGAATTCACCCCTCGACTTT.

This clonotype was observed many times. The V call is TRBV28, the J call TRBJ1-1; D might be TRBD1 (6 bases). V lost 8 bases and J lost 1, with 11 bases in between. The CDR3 runs to 13 residues. In germline, CDR1 is MDHEN, CDR2 SYDVKM. The CDR3 DNA is TGTGCCAGCGGCGGACAGCCGAACACTGAAGCTTTCTTT. As protein: CASGGQPNTEAFF.

This clonotype was detected only once. The rearrangement links TRBV7-9 to TRBJ2-5; TRBD1 agrees at 8 bases. CDR3 length equals 14 residues. Germline V gives CDR1 SEHNR, CDR2 FQNEAQ (reference sequence). Germline trimming cut 5 bases from V and 4 bases from J; bases unmatched to any gene: 6. In nucleotides, the CDR3 is TGTGCCAGCAGCGTCGCAGGGGGCCCAGAGACCCAGTACTTC. Protein sequence: CASSVAGGPETQYF.

This clonotype appeared a few times. The rearrangement joins TRBV29-1 to TRBJ2-1; TRBD1 matches at 10 bases. J was trimmed by 2 bases and V by 0 bases; bases with no gene match: 4. The germline V gene encodes CDR1 SQVTM and CDR2 ANQGSEA. This CDR3 comprises 16 residues. The CDR3 sequence is CSVEDTGTGAYNEQFF. The CDR3 DNA reads as TGCAGCGTTGAAGACACCGGGACAGGGGCCTACAATGAGCAGTTCTTC.

This clonotype has ten or more counts. V and J are TRBV7-6 and TRBJ2-2, with D perhaps matching TRBD1 or TRBD2 (6 bases each). Germline values: CDR1 SGHVS, CDR2 FNYEAQ. V shed 4 bases and J shed 0 bases, with 12 bases lying between them. This CDR3 region has 16 residues. The CDR3 coding sequence is TGTGCCAGCAGCTCAGAGGGGGGCTCGAACACCGGGGAGCTGTTTTTT. It is translated as CASSSEGGSNTGELFF.

In this sample, this clonotype turned up many times. The chain combines TRBV29-1 with TRBJ2-3; no reliable D call. Germline V CDR1 and CDR2: SQVTM, ANQGSEA. The CDR3 sequence is 10 residues long. The germline V and J ends were trimmed by 4 bases and 5 bases, with 4 bases remaining between them. Here the CDR3 reads CSVVRDTQYF. The CDR3 bases are TGCAGCGTTGTTAGAGATACGCAGTATTTT.

This clonotype was counted many times. This rearrangement joins TRBV20-1 to TRBJ2-1; 9 bases are a match to TRBD2. The J segment lost 5 bases and the V segment lost 3 bases, leaving 8 bases of the junction unmatched. CDR3 length: 15 amino acids. CDR1 and CDR2 from the germline V gene are DFQATT and SNEGSKA (reference sequence). The CDR3 loop reads CSASLSSGNNNEQFF. CDR3 coding DNA: TGCAGTGCTAGCCTCTCTAGCGGGAATAACAATGAGCAGTTCTTC.

For this clonotype: A read error is likely, as this CDR3 ends without the conserved phenylalanine or tryptophan. The gene calls are TRBV11-3 and TRBJ2-5; D ambiguous. The J call may not be correct, given that the DNA end is closer to TRBJ2-1. The CDR3 contains 17 residues. Germline-derived CDR1 and CDR2 are SGHNT and YENEEA. The CDR3 protein is CASSPTRAGHGYNEQFL. CDR3 sequence (DNA): TGTGCCAGCAGCCCAACACGGGCAGGCCATGGGTACAATGAGCAGTTCCTC.

This clonotype appeared many times. This sequence joins TRBV5-5 and TRBJ2-1; 10 bases agree with TRBD1. The CDR3 extends over 13 amino acids. The J segment lost 12 bases and the V segment lost 0 bases, leaving 3 bases of the junction unmatched. CDR1 is SGHKS and CDR2 is YYEKEE in the germline V gene (reference sequence). The CDR3, as DNA: TGTGCCAGCAGCTTGGCGGGGGACAGGGGGCAGTTCTTC. It yields the protein CASSLAGDRGQFF.

This clonotype has ten or more counts. The gene calls are TRBV10-2 and TRBJ2-7, with 13 bases matching TRBD2. V dropped 7 bases and J dropped 1; count of bases not matched to a gene: 4. The CDR3 loop spans 15 amino acids. CDR1 is WSHSY, CDR2 SAAADI, per germline. In nucleotides, the CDR3 is TGCGCCAGCAATGGGGGACTAGCGGGATCCTACGAGCAGTACTTC. It yields the protein CASNGGLAGSYEQYF.

In regard to this clonotype: The junction and the germline gene differ at one end; a read error may be behind it. The chain joins TRBV27 to TRBJ2-1; 10 bases map to TRBD2. The CDR3 covers 17 residues. Per germline, CDR1 MNHEY and CDR2 SMNVEV (reference sequence). CDR3 nucleotides: TGTGCCAGCAGTTTAAGTCGCCCCAGCGGGAGGGACAATAAGCAGTTCTTC. The encoded protein is CASSLSRPSGRDNKQFF.

Many counts were recorded for this clonotype. The chain uses TRBV28 and TRBJ2-7; D possibly corresponds to TRBD1 (6 bases). Trimming cost V 5 bases and J 12 bases, with 14 bases left between them. The CDR3 contains 11 residues. Germline V gives CDR1 MDHEN, CDR2 SYDVKM. The CDR3 DNA reads as TGTGCCAGCAGTGATGCCAGGGGATGGTACTTC. It is translated as CASSDARGWYF.

This clonotype was seen a few times. This chain uses TRBV30 with TRBJ1-5; D may be TRBD1 (6 bases). Germline values: CDR1 GTSNPN, CDR2 SVGIG (reference sequence). The CDR3 is made up of 13 amino acids. The CDR3 region has the DNA TGTGCTGCGAAGGGGGAGGGCGGGCAGCCCCAGCATTTT. It is translated as CAAKGEGGQPQHF.

The CDR3 sequence is CASSLTRMNTEAFF. CDR3 nucleotide sequence: TGCGCCAGCAGCTTGACGAGGATGAACACTGAAGCTTTCTTT. The chain uses TRBV5-1 and TRBJ1-1; D is unresolved. Trimming took 1 base from V and 0 from J, leaving 7 bases between them. This CDR3 is 14 amino acids long. Looked up from germline, CDR1 is SGHRS and CDR2 is YFSETQ.

There are a few counts of this clonotype. Since a much larger clone is just one base distant, this may be a read error. The chain couples TRBV20-1 to TRBJ1-1, with D unclear. V lost 1 base to trimming and J lost 8 bases, with 14 bases between them. The CDR3 spans 13 residues. Germline CDR1 reads DFQATT; CDR2 reads SNEGSKA (reference sequence). The chain's CDR3 is CSARASPDSEAFF. Written as DNA, the CDR3 is TGCAGTGCTAGAGCGTCTCCCGATTCGGAAGCTTTCTTT.

The chain recombines TRBV6-5 with TRBJ2-7, with 9 bases lining up with TRBD1. CDR3 length equals 17 residues. The germline gives CDR1 MNHEY, CDR2 SVGAGI. V lost 2 bases to trimming and J lost 0 bases; unmatched junction nucleotides: 8. This CDR3 is CASSYRSGTGTSYEQYF. The CDR3 nucleotides read TGTGCCAGCAGTTACCGCTCCGGGACAGGGACCTCCTACGAGCAGTACTTC.

Note on this clonotype: A single base separates this from a much larger clone, so it may be a read error. Here the CDR3 reads CASSLDRSHYGDTF. In DNA form, the CDR3 reads TGCGCCAGCAGCTTGGACAGGAGCCACTATGGCGACACCTTC. The rearrangement joins TRBV5-1 to TRBJ1-2; possibly TRBD1 for D (5 bases). The length of the CDR3 is 14 residues. Germline values: CDR1 SGHRS, CDR2 YFSETQ.

Of note for this clonotype: At one boundary the junction diverges from the germline segment, which might be a read error. The rearrangement uses TRBV3-1 and TRBJ1-1; D unresolved. Germline V gene sequence: CDR1 LGHDT, CDR2 YNNKEL (reference sequence). The CDR3 contains 17 residues. This chain's CDR3 is CASRQVISLPWNTEAFF. The CDR3 DNA reads TGTGCCAGCAGGCAAGTTATATCTTTACCATGGAACACTGAAGCTTTCTTT.

This rearrangement joins TRBV29-1 to TRBJ2-7; 11 bases are shared with TRBD2. Germline CDR1 and CDR2: SQVTM and ANQGSEA. With V trimmed by 6 bases and J by 0 bases, 7 bases remained unmatched. The CDR3 is 15 residues long. DNA for the CDR3: TGCAGCGTCCTCGTAGCGGGAGGGCTCTCCTACGAGCAGTACTTC. It translates to CSVLVAGGLSYEQYF.

The chain carries TRBV11-2 and TRBJ2-2, with D unresolved. The CDR3 consists of 14 residues. Germline-derived CDR1 and CDR2 are SGHAT and FQNNGV. Trimming removed 5 bases at V and 0 bases at J, with 7 bases between. In DNA form, the CDR3 reads TGTGCCAGCAGCCACACCACGAACACCGGGGAGCTGTTTTTT. Translation: CASSHTTNTGELFF.

This clonotype was detected ten times or more. The DNA of the CDR3 is TGTGCCAGCCTTCCCATCGACACCTACGAGCAGTACTTC. Its translation: CASLPIDTYEQYF. V usage is TRBV6-1 and J usage is TRBJ2-7; D gene ambiguous. The V gene lost 8 bases and the J gene lost 2 bases, with 13 bases spanning the gap. The CDR3 is 13 amino acids. Germline CDR1 and CDR2: MNHNS and SASEGT.